One TCR beta chain is described in this entry. The data stem from a study of blood T cell repertoires in COVID-19. For the study at large: Acute-phase and convalescent COVID-19 samples originated in the United States, Italy and Spain. T cells, B-cell-depleted T cells, or PBMCs supplied cDNA or gDNA.

Cohorts were assigned according to the clinical history that participants reported. V shed 2 bases and J 4 bases; nucleotides not matched to a gene: 8. CDR3 length: 17 residues. Germline lookup yields CDR1 MRHNA and CDR2 SNTAGT. Original data processing: Estimation of nucleated cell counts relied on the amplification of reference gene primers. Generated by immunoSEQ multiplex PCR, the TCRdb table keeps only in-frame clones and is missing some. That table gives V, J and clone size, and the DNA gave D and trimming. In the table there are about 250,000 clones, approximately 85% of which are singletons. V usage is TRBV6-4 and J usage is TRBJ1-2, with 12 bases aligning to TRBD1. Sequenced material: PBMCs or T cells enriched from blood (not recorded which). The origin of this receptor is a woman between 45 and 65 years old with acute COVID-19. CDR3 protein: CASSDPWDRGRCYGYTF. CDR3 nucleotide sequence: TGTGCCAGCAGTGACCCCTGGGACAGGGGGCGATGCTATGGCTACACCTTC.